This T cell receptor (beta chain) was captured in a study of patients and donors after allogeneic stem cell transplantation (TCRdb year 2020). The CDR1 and CDR2 encoded by the germline V gene are KGHDR and SFDVKD. Trimming takes 6 bases from V and 2 bases from J, and the germline ends sit 14 bases apart. From the cysteine up to the phenylalanine, the CDR3 has a length of 15 residues. Only the CDR3 DNA is retained, 45 bases long and in frame from the first base. Details on this clonotype: There is no known antigen for this receptor. Qualities for individual bases were not recorded, and no much larger clone is one base off.

The library was built by means of RT-PCR. The sequencer was a NextSeq 550. The public reads were run again by TCRdb, first through fastp at Q25 and then through MiXCR, and only productive beta chains were kept. A single entry per CDR3 protein holds the most common genes and DNA from its merged rows. Recorded for this sample are hundreds of thousands of distinct CDR3 sequences; roughly 17% of them occurred a single time. The leading ten clones occupy just over 7% of the sample. The sequenced sample was blood, either unsorted or a sorted T cell fraction (not recorded which). The sequence was obtained from a human donor who was either an allogeneic HSCT recipient or a stem cell or donor lymphocyte infusion donor (not recorded which). It is not recorded whose cells these are; they may come from a transplant donor. The sequence is built from TRBV24-1 and TRBJ2-3; the D gene cannot be named for sure. In nucleotides, the sequence is TGTGCCACCAGTACTGGCCCGAAGACCACAGATACGCAGTATTTT. This sequence encodes CATSTGPKTTDTQYF.